This T cell receptor beta chain was observed in a study of shared T cell receptors in the human thymus (dated by TCRdb to about 2021). For the wider study: The study examined how self-reactive, shared T-cell receptor alpha chains are generated in the human thymus.

To prepare the library, the immunoSEQ multiplex PCR assay was applied. TCRdb took this table from immuneACCESS and kept in-frame rearrangements with V and J called. Such tables lack part of the clones; where checked against another copy, unresolved V genes explain under half of the gap, and the rest is unexplained. The sample records hundreds of thousands of clones, over 75% of which are singletons. Of the sample, roughly 0.0094% falls within the top ten clones. Remarks on this clone: The antigen this receptor binds is unknown. Base qualities are not recorded, but no much larger clone differs from it by a single base.

The CDR3 measures 16 amino acids from cysteine to phenylalanine. Just CDR3 DNA is preserved here, 48 bases in frame from base 1. At the junction V is shortened by 4 bases and J by 4 bases, with 20 bases in between. The germline V gene yields LGHNA for CDR1 and YNFKEQ for CDR2. This sample also appeared in a second study, on human thymus T cells. Per the second study: Donors were immunologically healthy infants undergoing open corrective cardiac surgery for congenital heart defects in Finland. Thymus tissue was collected as surgical resects that were removed during corrective cardiac surgery. Usage of V and J gene segments appeared to be biased in both the thymic and the peripheral blood repertoires. Highly overlapping thymic TCR repertoires among unrelated individuals were reported in the related research. The study characterized TCR alpha and beta repertoires from eight infant thymus samples and four related peripheral blood samples. Donor ages ranging from about 7 to 250 days were recorded, and more than five male and a couple of female infants were included in the cohort. After being mechanically released from the tissue, thymocytes were kept at -70 degrees C in pellets of about 10-33 million cells. A QIAsymphony instrument was used to extract genomic DNA from frozen cell pellets. The immunoSEQ multiplex PCR assay was used to amplify the TCRB and TCRAD loci from a standardized amount of quality-controlled genomic DNA. The amplicons covered the V(D)J region and were long enough to include the CDR3 and to identify the V and J genes. The commercial immunoSEQ service was used to sequence amplicons on an Illumina platform. Corrections for primer bias and sequencing errors followed previously described methods, while TCRAD and TCRB definitions were based on the IMGT database. The repertoires were analysed using immunoSEQ Analyzer 3.0 and VDJTools for basic statistics, V/J segment usage, diversity estimates, rarefaction and pairwise overlap. Diversity was estimated with Chao1, ChaoE, Efron-Thisted, Shannon and inverse Simpson indices, and also on datasets down-sampled to the smallest sample. For repertoire overlap, CDR3 nucleotide sequence, V gene and J gene had to match strictly, and clustering was done by Jaccard-based multidimensional scaling. On average, around 780,000 unique TCRB clonotypes were obtained from thymus samples, compared with approximately 82,000 from blood samples.

The chain links TRBV4-2 with TRBJ2-7; tentative D gene TRBD1, with 6 bases matching. Sequencing was done on a sample of thymocytes. The clonotype originates from a boy in the first two years of life with a congenital heart defect. Donor details come from another sample of the same person, matched by shared clones. The CDR3 region reads CASSLDSQRGLYEQYF. The DNA reads TGTGCCAGCAGCCTGGACAGTCAAAGGGGCCTATACGAGCAGTACTTC.